This T cell receptor beta chain appears in the sequencing data of a study of liver allograft versus peripheral blood T cells. As for the study in general: What was compared were the T cell receptor repertoires in transplanted livers and those in the peripheral blood of recipients.

Points on this clonotype: Its specificity is unknown.

Findings of the study overall: Reportedly, the T cell receptor repertoires present inside liver allografts differed from those in peripheral blood.

TCRdb passed the reads through MiXCR, listing each CDR3 protein once. The table includes just over 5,000 distinct CDR3 sequences, about a sixth detected once. This clonotype originated in a human patient who had a liver transplant. Some T cells may originate from the graft donor.

CDR3 in amino acids: CATPGTSGSYEQYF. DNA for the CDR3: TGTGCCACACCCGGGACTAGCGGATCCTACGAGCAGTACTTC. The gene calls are TRBV7-9 and TRBJ2-7; the match to TRBD2 covers 11 bases. The CDR3 loop spans 14 amino acids. In germline, CDR1 is SEHNR, CDR2 FQNEAQ (reference sequence). V lost 10 bases and J lost 1; bases outside the gene matches: 6.